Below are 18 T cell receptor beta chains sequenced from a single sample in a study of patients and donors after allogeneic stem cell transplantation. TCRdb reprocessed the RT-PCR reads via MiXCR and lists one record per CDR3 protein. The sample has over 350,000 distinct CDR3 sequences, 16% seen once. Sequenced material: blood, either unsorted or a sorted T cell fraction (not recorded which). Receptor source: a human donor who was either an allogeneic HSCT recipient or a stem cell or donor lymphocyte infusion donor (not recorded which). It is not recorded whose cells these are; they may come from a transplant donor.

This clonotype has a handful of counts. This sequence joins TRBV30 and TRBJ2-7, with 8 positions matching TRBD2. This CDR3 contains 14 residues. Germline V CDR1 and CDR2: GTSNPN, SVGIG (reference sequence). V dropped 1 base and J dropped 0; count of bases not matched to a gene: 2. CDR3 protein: CAWSAREDSYEQYF. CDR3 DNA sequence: TGTGCCTGGAGTGCGCGGGAGGACTCCTACGAGCAGTACTTC.

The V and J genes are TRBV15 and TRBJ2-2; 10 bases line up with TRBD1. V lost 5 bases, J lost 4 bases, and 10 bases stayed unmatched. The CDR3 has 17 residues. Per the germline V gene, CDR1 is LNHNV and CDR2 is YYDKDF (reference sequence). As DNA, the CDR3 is TGTGCCACCAGCGCCCCCGGGACAGGGGTAATCACCGGGGAGCTGTTTTTT. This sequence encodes CATSAPGTGVITGELFF.

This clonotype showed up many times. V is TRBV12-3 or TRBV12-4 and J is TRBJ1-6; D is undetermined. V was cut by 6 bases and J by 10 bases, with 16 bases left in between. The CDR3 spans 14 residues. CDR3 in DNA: TGTGCCAGCAGCGCGGGCCCCTCGGGATCACCCCTCCACTTT. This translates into CASSAGPSGSPLHF.

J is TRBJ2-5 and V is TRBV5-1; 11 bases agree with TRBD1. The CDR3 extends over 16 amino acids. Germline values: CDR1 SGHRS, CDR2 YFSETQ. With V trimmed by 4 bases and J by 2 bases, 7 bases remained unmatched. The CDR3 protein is CASSLTGTGGQETQYF. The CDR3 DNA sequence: TGCGCCAGCAGCCTGACCGGGACAGGGGGTCAAGAGACCCAGTACTTC.

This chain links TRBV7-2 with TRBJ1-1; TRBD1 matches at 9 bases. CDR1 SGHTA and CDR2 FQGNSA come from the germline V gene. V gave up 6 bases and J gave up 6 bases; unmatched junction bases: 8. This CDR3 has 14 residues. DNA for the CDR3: TGTGCCAGCAGGCGATCGGGACAGGGTTCTGAAGCTTTCTTT. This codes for CASRRSGQGSEAFF.

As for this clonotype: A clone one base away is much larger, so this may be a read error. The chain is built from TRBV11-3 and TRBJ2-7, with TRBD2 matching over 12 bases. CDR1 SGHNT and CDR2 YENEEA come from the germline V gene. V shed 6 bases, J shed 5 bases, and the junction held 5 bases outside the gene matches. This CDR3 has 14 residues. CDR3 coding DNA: TGTGCCAGCAGTTCTAGCGGGAGGGCCAACGAGCAGTACTTC. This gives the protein CASSSSGRANEQYF.

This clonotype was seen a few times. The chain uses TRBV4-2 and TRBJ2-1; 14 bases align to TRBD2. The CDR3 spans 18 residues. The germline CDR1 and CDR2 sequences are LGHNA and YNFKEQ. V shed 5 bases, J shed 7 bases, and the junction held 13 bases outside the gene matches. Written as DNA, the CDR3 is TGTGCCAGCAGCACACTCCCACCAGGGACTAGCGGGGGTAATGAGCAGTTCTTC. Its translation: CASSTLPPGTSGGNEQFF.

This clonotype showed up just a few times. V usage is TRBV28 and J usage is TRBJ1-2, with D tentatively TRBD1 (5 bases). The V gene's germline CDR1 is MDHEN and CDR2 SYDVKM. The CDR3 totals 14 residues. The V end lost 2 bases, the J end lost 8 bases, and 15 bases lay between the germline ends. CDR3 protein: CASSLRSRADGYTF. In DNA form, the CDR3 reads TGTGCCAGCAGTTTACGGAGCAGGGCTGACGGCTACACCTTC.

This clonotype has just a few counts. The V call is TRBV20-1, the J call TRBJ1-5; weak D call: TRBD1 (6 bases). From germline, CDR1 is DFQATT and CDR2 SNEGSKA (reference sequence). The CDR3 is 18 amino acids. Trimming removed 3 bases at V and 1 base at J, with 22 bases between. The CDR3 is CSASLYGTILNSNQPQHF. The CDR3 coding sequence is TGCAGTGCTAGTCTCTACGGGACAATCCTCAACAGCAATCAGCCCCAGCATTTT.

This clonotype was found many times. CDR3 DNA: TGTGCCAGCAGTTCTCCCAATTCCCTGCTAGCGACCAAATACAATGAGCAGTTCTTC. Protein: CASSSPNSLLATKYNEQFF. The chain uses TRBV27 and TRBJ2-1, with a possible D match to TRBD2 (6 bases). The CDR3 consists of 19 residues. With 4 bases removed from V and 4 bases from J, the gap between germline ends came to 26 bases. Per germline, CDR1 MNHEY and CDR2 SMNVEV (reference sequence).

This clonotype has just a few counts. Here the CDR3 reads CSALRQGGSYNSPLHF. For the CDR3, the DNA is TGCAGTGCTCTCCGACAGGGAGGTTCATATAATTCACCCCTCCACTTT. The chain links TRBV20-1 to TRBJ1-6, with 7 bases aligning to TRBD1. CDR3 length: 16 amino acids. V was clipped by 5 bases and J by 4 bases; unmatched bases: 11. Germline V lookup: CDR1 DFQATT, CDR2 SNEGSKA (reference sequence).

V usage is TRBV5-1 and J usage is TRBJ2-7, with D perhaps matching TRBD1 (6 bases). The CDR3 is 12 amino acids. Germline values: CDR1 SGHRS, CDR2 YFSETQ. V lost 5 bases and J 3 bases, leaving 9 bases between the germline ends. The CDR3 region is CASSRDNYEQYF. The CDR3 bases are TGCGCCAGCAGTCGGGACAACTACGAGCAGTACTTC.

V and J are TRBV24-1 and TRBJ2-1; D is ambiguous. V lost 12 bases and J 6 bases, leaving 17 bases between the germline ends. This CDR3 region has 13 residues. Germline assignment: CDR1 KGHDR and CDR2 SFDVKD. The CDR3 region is CASYLPPANEQFF. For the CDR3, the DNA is TGTGCCTCCTACCTGCCGCCCGCCAATGAGCAGTTCTTC.

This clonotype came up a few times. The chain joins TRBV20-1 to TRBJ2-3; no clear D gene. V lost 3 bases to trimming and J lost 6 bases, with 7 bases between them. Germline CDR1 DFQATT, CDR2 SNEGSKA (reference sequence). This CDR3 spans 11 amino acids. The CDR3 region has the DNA TGCAGTGCTAGCTACGAGGATACGCAGTATTTT. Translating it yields CSASYEDTQYF.

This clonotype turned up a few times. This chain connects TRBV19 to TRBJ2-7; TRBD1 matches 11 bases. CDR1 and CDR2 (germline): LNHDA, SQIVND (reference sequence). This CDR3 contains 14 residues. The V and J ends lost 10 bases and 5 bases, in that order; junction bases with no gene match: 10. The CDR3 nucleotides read TGTGCCACTGAGGGACAGGGGGATTTCGACGAGCAGTACTTC. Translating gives CATEGQGDFDEQYF.

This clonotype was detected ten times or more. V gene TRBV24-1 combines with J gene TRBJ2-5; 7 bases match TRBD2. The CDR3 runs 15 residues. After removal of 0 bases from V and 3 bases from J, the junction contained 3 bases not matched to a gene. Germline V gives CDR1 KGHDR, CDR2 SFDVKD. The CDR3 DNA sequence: TGTGCCACCAGTGATTTGGGGACTACCGAAGAGACCCAGTACTTC. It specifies CATSDLGTTEETQYF.

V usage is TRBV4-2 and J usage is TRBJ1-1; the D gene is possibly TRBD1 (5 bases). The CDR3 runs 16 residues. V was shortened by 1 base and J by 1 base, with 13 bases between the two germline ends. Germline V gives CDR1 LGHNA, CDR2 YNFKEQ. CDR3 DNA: TGTGCCAGCAGCCAAGGGGACCGACTCCCGAACACTGAAGCTTTCTTT. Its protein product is CASSQGDRLPNTEAFF.

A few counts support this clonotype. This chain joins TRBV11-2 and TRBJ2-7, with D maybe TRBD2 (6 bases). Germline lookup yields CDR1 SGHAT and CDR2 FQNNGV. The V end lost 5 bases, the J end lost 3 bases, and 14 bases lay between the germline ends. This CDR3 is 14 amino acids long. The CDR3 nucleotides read TGTGCCAGCAGCGTTAGGGACTTCCACTACGAGCAGTACTTC. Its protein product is CASSVRDFHYEQYF.